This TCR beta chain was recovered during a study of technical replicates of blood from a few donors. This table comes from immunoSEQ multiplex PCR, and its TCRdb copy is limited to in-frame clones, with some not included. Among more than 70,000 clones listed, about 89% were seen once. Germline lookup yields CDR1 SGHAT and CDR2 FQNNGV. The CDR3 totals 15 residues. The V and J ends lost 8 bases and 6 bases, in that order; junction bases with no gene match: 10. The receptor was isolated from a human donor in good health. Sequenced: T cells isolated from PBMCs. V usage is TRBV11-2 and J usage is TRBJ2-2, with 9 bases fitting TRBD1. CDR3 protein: CASGAGGQGPGELFF. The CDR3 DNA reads TGTGCCAGCGGAGCCGGGGGACAGGGTCCCGGGGAGCTGTTTTTT.